This record looks at one T cell receptor (beta chain) sequence and its context. The antigen remains unidentified. The assay ran at deep level. Using immunoSEQ multiplex PCR, the repertoire was profiled, and TCRdb retains in-frame clones only, with some absent. Of about 680,000 clones listed, 92% are singletons. The data were taken from a study of shared clonotypes between healthy human individuals. Findings and limits, study-wide: In the sorted subsets, rarefaction showed sequencing was incomplete despite large depth.

CD45RO-negative CD8 cells positively selected for CCR7 made up the naive population, which excluded terminally differentiated effector memory CD45RA+ cells. Sequenced material: naive CD8+ T cells sorted from blood. This clonotype was sampled from a man aged 25-40 years in good health.

CDR3 nucleotides: TGTGCCAGCAGCAGGGGGGAGGATGAAAAACTGTTTTTT. Residues: CASSRGEDEKLFF. V and J are TRBV7-6 and TRBJ1-4; tentative D call: TRBD1 (6 bases). Germline V lookup: CDR1 SGHVS, CDR2 FNYEAQ. The CDR3 runs 13 residues. Trimming removed 5 bases from V and 6 bases from J, with 10 bases in between.